These 24 T cell receptor beta chains came from one sample sequenced in a study of CD8+CD57+ T cells in acquired aplastic anemia. By flow cytometry, patients selected for sequencing had shown an expansion of CD8+CD57+ cells. For CDR3 and TCR beta VDJ profiling, genomic DNA was the template used. TCRdb ran MiXCR on the reads and lists one entry per CDR3 protein. The data hold roughly 170,000 distinct CDR3 sequences, with around 50% observed a single time. Input material: sorted CD4+, CD8+, or CD8+CD57+ T cells (not recorded which) from PBMCs. Receptors were obtained from a human donor with aplastic anemia.

This chain joins TRBV6-1 and TRBJ1-1; D call uncertain. The CDR3 covers 13 residues. CDR1 and CDR2 (germline): MNHNS, SASEGT. With 6 bases removed from V and 1 base from J, the gap between germline ends came to 9 bases. The CDR3: CASSPAANTEAFF. In DNA form, the CDR3 reads TGTGCCAGCAGCCCCGCGGCGAACACTGAAGCTTTCTTT.

Only a few counts were recorded for this clonotype. V usage is TRBV27 and J usage is TRBJ1-2; TRBD1 aligns across 9 bases. V lost 5 bases to trimming and J lost 7 bases; unmatched junction nucleotides: 11. Germline V CDR1 and CDR2: MNHEY, SMNVEV (reference sequence). The CDR3 is 15 amino acids. The CDR3 region has the DNA TGTGCCAGCAGTCCTCGGGACAGGGCGTGGGCTGGCTACACCTTC. Translated, it gives CASSPRDRAWAGYTF.

This clonotype was counted ten times or more. CDR3 DNA sequence: TGCAGTGCTAGAGTTTCGACAGGGGGCACTAATTCACCCCTCCACTTT. Amino acid sequence: CSARVSTGGTNSPLHF. V usage is TRBV20-1 and J usage is TRBJ1-6, with 10 nucleotides matching TRBD1. V trimming: 1 base; J trimming: 6 bases; junction bases outside the gene matches: 6. From germline, CDR1 is DFQATT and CDR2 SNEGSKA (reference sequence). The CDR3 covers 16 residues.

This clonotype was recorded many times. This sequence joins TRBV10-1 and TRBJ2-7; D is ambiguous. V was pared by 2 bases and J by 7 bases, with 9 bases between. Germline V gene lookup returns CDR1 WNHNN and CDR2 SYGVQD (reference sequence). This CDR3 comprises 12 residues. CDR3 sequence reads: CASSEVVEEQYF. The CDR3 coding sequence is TGCGCCAGCAGTGAGGTGGTGGAAGAGCAGTACTTC.

The V and J genes are TRBV2 and TRBJ1-6, with 8 bases identical to TRBD1. The germline V gene has CDR1 SNHLY and CDR2 FYNNEI. This CDR3 has 13 residues. With 4 bases clipped from V and 9 bases from J, the junction kept 2 bases outside the gene matches. CDR3 DNA sequence: TGTGCCAGCAGTGCCAGGGGGCGTTCACCCCTCCACTTT. This gives the protein CASSARGRSPLHF.

The chain links TRBV7-2 to TRBJ2-7, with D maybe TRBD1 (5 bases). Germline V gene data show CDR1 as SGHTA and CDR2 as FQGNSA. Trimming left V 5 bases short and J 3 bases short, with 11 bases between. The CDR3 length is 13 residues. The CDR3 loop reads CASSVGAFYEQYF. In DNA form, the CDR3 reads TGTGCCAGCAGCGTAGGGGCCTTCTACGAGCAGTACTTC.

Concerning this clonotype itself: This may be a read error, as it is one base from a much larger clone. This sequence joins TRBV6-9 and TRBJ2-1; 10 positions agree with TRBD2. Per the germline V gene, CDR1 is MNHGY and CDR2 is SVAAGI. The CDR3 consists of 14 residues. Trimming removed 10 bases from V and 4 bases from J; junction bases left unmatched: 7. The CDR3 spells CANSRTSGYNEQFF. CDR3 DNA: TGTGCCAACAGCAGGACTAGCGGTTACAATGAGCAGTTCTTC.

The J gene is TRBJ2-7, the V gene TRBV14, with D possibly being TRBD1 or TRBD2 (6 bases each). Trimming stripped 1 base from V and 6 bases from J, with 13 bases between. Germline V gives CDR1 SGHDN, CDR2 FVKESK. This CDR3 is 14 amino acids long. This CDR3 is CASSQVRGDVEQYF. CDR3 sequence (DNA): TGTGCCAGCAGCCAAGTGAGGGGGGACGTCGAGCAGTACTTC.

As to this clonotype: A read error may explain this, as a much larger clone is one base away. In this CDR3 the conserved last residue, phenylalanine or tryptophan, is missing, so a read error is likely. The chain recombines TRBV5-1 with TRBJ2-3; no firm D call. This CDR3 is built from 16 residues. Per the germline V gene, CDR1 is SGHRS and CDR2 is YFSETQ. V lost 0 bases, J lost 1 base, and 12 bases lay in between. CDR3 amino acids: CASSLGGTAGTDTQYS. The CDR3 coding sequence is TGCGCCAGCAGCTTGGGGGGTACGGCGGGCACAGATACGCAGTATTCT.

The chain joins TRBV20-1 to TRBJ1-1; D remains unclear. Per the germline V gene, CDR1 is DFQATT and CDR2 is SNEGSKA (reference sequence). V lost 6 bases and J 0 bases, leaving 11 bases between the germline ends. The CDR3 is 13 residues long. The CDR3 nucleotides read TGCAGTGCCCGATCGGCTATGAACACTGAAGCTTTCTTT. This translates into CSARSAMNTEAFF.

This clonotype came up many times. The CDR3 DNA is TGTGCCAGCAGTTACACTAGCGGTCCCTACGAGCAGTACTTC. This codes for CASSYTSGPYEQYF. This chain links TRBV2 with TRBJ2-7; 8 bases match TRBD2. The ends lost 5 bases at V and 2 bases at J; junction bases unmatched: 5. Germline V lookup: CDR1 SNHLY, CDR2 FYNNEI. The CDR3 spans 14 residues.

This clonotype showed up many times. This sequence joins TRBV5-1 and TRBJ1-4, with 7 bases matching TRBD1. J was trimmed by 2 bases and V by 4 bases; bases with no gene match: 5. Germline V gene sequence: CDR1 SGHRS, CDR2 YFSETQ. This CDR3 is 15 amino acids long. In DNA, the CDR3 is TGCGCCAGCAGCGGAACAGGGGAGACTAATGAAAAACTGTTTTTT. Translation gives CASSGTGETNEKLFF.

This clonotype came up many times. In DNA, the CDR3 is TGTGCCAGCAGCTCAAGTCAGGACAGGGGCAACGAGCAGTACTTC. Translated: CASSSSQDRGNEQYF. V gene TRBV11-3 combines with J gene TRBJ2-7, with 9 bases identical to TRBD1. The V and J ends lost 4 bases and 5 bases, in that order; junction bases with no gene match: 9. The CDR3 is 15 residues long. Germline-derived CDR1 and CDR2 are SGHNT and YENEEA. Full variable domain (remainder filled in from reference TRBV11-3 and TRBJ2-7): EAGVVQSPRYKIIEKKQPVAFWCNPISGHNTLYWYLQNLGQGPELLIRYENEEAVDDSQLPKDRFSAERLKGVDSTLKIQPAELGDSAVYLCASSSSQDRGNEQYFGPGTRLTVT.

This clonotype was detected many times. V gene TRBV7-9 combines with J gene TRBJ1-4, with 7 bases lining up with TRBD1. The CDR3 extends over 17 amino acids. J was trimmed by 3 bases and V by 2 bases; bases with no gene match: 9. Germline loops: CDR1 SEHNR, CDR2 FQNEAQ (reference sequence). As DNA, the CDR3 is TGTGCCAGCAGCTTAAGTCCCGCCGGGACAGCTAATGAAAAACTGTTTTTT. Translating it yields CASSLSPAGTANEKLFF.

As concerns this clonotype: The conserved final phenylalanine or tryptophan is absent from the CDR3, which likely points to a read error. The chain uses TRBV2 and TRBJ2-7, with no clear D. Trimming took 7 bases from V and 2 from J, leaving 9 bases between them. The CDR3 extends over 12 amino acids. Looked up from germline, CDR1 is SNHLY and CDR2 is FYNNEI. The CDR3 sequence: CASKKRTYEQYL. The CDR3 DNA sequence: TGTGCCAGCAAAAAGAGGACCTACGAGCAGTACCTC.

The gene calls are TRBV19 and TRBJ2-1; weak D call: TRBD2 (5 bases). Trimming shortened V by 4 bases and J by 7 bases, and 11 bases separated the two germline ends. This CDR3 is built from 13 residues. Germline V gene data show CDR1 as LNHDA and CDR2 as SQIVND (reference sequence). In nucleotides, the CDR3 is TGTGCCAGTAGTACCCTGGGCGGGAATGAGCAGTTCTTC. It yields the protein CASSTLGGNEQFF.

This clonotype has only one observation. Written as DNA, the CDR3 is TGTGCCAGCAGCTTTGTTAAGGACGTGTCTGGCTACACCTTC. This encodes CASSFVKDVSGYTF. V and J are TRBV7-9 and TRBJ1-2; D gene ambiguous. Between the trimmed V and J ends, which lost 3 bases and 7 bases, there was a span of 15 bases. This CDR3 has 14 residues. Per germline, CDR1 SEHNR and CDR2 FQNEAQ (reference sequence).

The V call is TRBV28, the J call TRBJ2-7; D is unresolved. This CDR3 region has 16 residues. The ends were cut back, 2 bases at V and 0 bases at J, with 14 bases in the middle. Germline lookup yields CDR1 MDHEN and CDR2 SYDVKM. The chain's CDR3 is CASSLHVGQASYEQYF. In nucleotides, the CDR3 is TGTGCCAGCAGTTTACATGTGGGCCAAGCCTCCTACGAGCAGTACTTC.

This clonotype occurred many times. This CDR3 reads CASSLDYRDNEQFF. DNA of the CDR3: TGTGCCAGCAGCCTGGACTACAGGGACAATGAGCAGTTCTTC. V is TRBV7-8 and J is TRBJ2-1; TRBD1 or TRBD2 may be the D gene (6 bases each). Trimming stripped 5 bases from V and 5 bases from J, with 13 bases between. CDR3 size: 14 residues. Germline CDR1 and CDR2: SGHVS and FQNEAQ.

The chain uses TRBV7-3 and TRBJ2-2, with TRBD1 matching over 8 bases. The CDR3 is 16 residues long. V gave up 5 bases and J gave up 8 bases; unmatched junction bases: 13. Germline assignment: CDR1 SGHTA and CDR2 FQGTGA. The CDR3 reads CASSPTPDRGYGELFF. The CDR3 DNA sequence: TGTGCCAGCAGCCCGACCCCCGACAGGGGTTATGGGGAGCTGTTTTTT.

The chain joins TRBV15 to TRBJ2-7; D tentatively reads TRBD1 or TRBD2 (6 bases each). The V end lost 3 bases, the J end lost 2 bases, and 14 bases lay between the germline ends. The CDR3 loop spans 15 amino acids. Germline CDR1 LNHNV, CDR2 YYDKDF (reference sequence). The CDR3 nucleotides read TGTGCCACCAGCAGGAGGGCGGGACAAACCTACGAGCAGTACTTC. Translating it yields CATSRRAGQTYEQYF.

The V call is TRBV19, the J call TRBJ1-2; tentatively, D is TRBD1 (5 bases). V lost 7 bases, J lost 4 bases, and 13 bases lay in between. The germline CDR1 and CDR2 sequences are LNHDA and SQIVND (reference sequence). The CDR3 has 13 residues. Here the CDR3 reads CASTADSSYGYTF. CDR3 sequence (DNA): TGTGCCAGTACCGCCGACAGTAGCTATGGCTACACCTTC.

This clonotype was seen at least ten times. This chain joins TRBV7-9 and TRBJ1-2; no clear D gene. The CDR3 loop spans 15 amino acids. The V gene's germline CDR1 is SEHNR and CDR2 FQNEAQ (reference sequence). Trimming removed 4 bases from V and 4 bases from J, with 16 bases in between. The CDR3 loop is CASSSQPTGSYGYTF. The CDR3 DNA sequence: TGTGCCAGCAGCTCCCAACCCACGGGGAGCTATGGCTACACCTTC.

This clonotype was detected many times. The V gene is TRBV3-1, the J gene TRBJ2-5, with 8 positions matching TRBD2. V lost 0 bases, J lost 7 bases, and 1 base stayed unmatched. The CDR3 length is 13 residues. Germline assignment: CDR1 LGHDT and CDR2 YNNKEL (reference sequence). The CDR3 DNA is TGTGCCAGCAGCCAAGATCGGGGGGGGACCCAGTACTTC. Its protein product is CASSQDRGGTQYF.